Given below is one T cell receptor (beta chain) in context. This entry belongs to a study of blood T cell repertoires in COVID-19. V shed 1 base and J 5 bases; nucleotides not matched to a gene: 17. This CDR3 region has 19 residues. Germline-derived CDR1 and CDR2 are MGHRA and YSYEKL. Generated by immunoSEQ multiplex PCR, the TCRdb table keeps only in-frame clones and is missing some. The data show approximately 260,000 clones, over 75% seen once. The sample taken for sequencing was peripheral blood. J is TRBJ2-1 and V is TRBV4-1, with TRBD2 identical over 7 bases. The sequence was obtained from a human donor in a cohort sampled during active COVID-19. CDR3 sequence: CASSQVYPPGGGPHNEQFF. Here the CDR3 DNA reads TGCGCCAGCAGCCAAGTTTACCCACCCGGGGGAGGGCCCCACAATGAGCAGTTCTTC.